This TCR beta chain was found in a study of blood T cell repertoires in COVID-19 (dated by TCRdb to about 2020). Background for the entire study: The collaborator samples originated in the United States, Italy and Spain and spanned the acute and convalescent phases of COVID-19. The material from the prospective study consisted of cDNA or gDNA derived from T cells, B-cell-depleted T cells, or PBMCs. The dataset comprised deeply sampled blood TCRbeta repertoires from subjects exposed to, actively infected with, or recovered from COVID-19. The repertoires were released in a freely available public database intended as a resource for research on the immune response to SARS-CoV-2. Samples were obtained from the ongoing ImmuneRACE study (first 160 participants) and from about 1,300 subjects provided by 6 global collaborators. Nearly every sample came with metadata listing a de-identified subject ID, COVID-19 status, age in years and sex. HLA class I and class II types, where available, came from metadata supplied by the sample provider rather than from assay-based typing. What the research found in general, with its limitations: Clinical and demographic metadata were provided uncurated, with the amount varying by source and participant.

Participants in the prospective study were aged about 18 to 100 years, lived in 24 United States geographic areas, and enrolled through a virtual design. In the prospective study, cohorts were assigned on the basis of participant-reported clinical history obtained from a screening survey and a study questionnaire. Exposed participants had been in contact, within 2 weeks of entering the study, with a person who had a PCR-confirmed or clinician-diagnosed case of COVID-19. In the prospective study, mobile phlebotomists collected whole blood, serum and a nasopharyngeal or oropharyngeal swab from each participant. Additional blood draws and questionnaires over an approximately two-month period could optionally be provided by prospective study participants. Prospective study blood samples were shipped either frozen or at room temperature before DNA extraction. The CDR3 runs 14 residues from the cysteine to the phenylalanine. CDR3 DNA only is kept here, 42 bases in frame from base 1. At the junction V is shortened by 2 bases and J by 0 bases, with 6 bases in between. Per the germline V gene, SGHTA is the CDR1 and FQGTGA is the CDR2.

This clone was found a few times. Its antigen is currently not known. Base-call qualities are not available, and no considerably larger clone is one nucleotide away. TCRbeta CDR3 regions were amplified from genomic DNA by means of the immunoSEQ Assay, a bias-controlled multiplex PCR. The paper's processing steps were these. Within the assay, amplification of reference gene primers was used to estimate how many nucleated cells each sample contained. Sequence reads were collapsed and filtered to measure the absolute abundance of every unique TCRbeta CDR3 rearrangement. For each sample, productive Simpson clonality was calculated as the square root of Simpson's diversity index across productive rearrangements. TCRdb took this table from immuneACCESS and kept in-frame rearrangements with V and J called. Such tables lack part of the clones; where checked against another copy, unresolved V genes explain under half of the gap, and the rest is unexplained. The DNA was the basis for D and trimming; V, J and clone size are from that table. The sample contains under 400,000 clones, about nine tenths of them found a single time. Approximately 1% of the sample is in the top ten clones.

Sequencing input: PBMCs or T cells enriched from blood (not recorded which). This TCR derives from a woman aged 25 to 39 who had been exposed to COVID-19. Recombination connected TRBV7-3 to TRBJ2-3, with the identity of the D gene unclear. DNA sequence: TGTGCCAGCAGCTTAGGCCATAGCACAGATACGCAGTATTTT. Its product reads: CASSLGHSTDTQYF. Here the CDR3 is joined to the reference TRBV7-3 and TRBJ2-3 genes, and the full variable domain is: GAGVSQTPSNKVTEKGKYVELRCDPISGHTALYWYRQSLGQGPEFLIYFQGTGAADDSGLPNDRFFAVRPEGSVSTLKIQRTERGDSAVYLCASSLGHSTDTQYFGPGTRLTVL.